This T cell receptor beta chain was identified in a study of T-cell memory formation after mild COVID-19. TCRdb redid the calling of the 5' RACE reads with MiXCR, one entry per CDR3 protein. The table records about 310,000 distinct CDR3 sequences, roughly a fifth of them present only once. The CDR3 consists of 14 residues. CDR1 is MNHEY and CDR2 is SVGAGI in the germline V gene. J lost 9 bases, V lost 8 bases, and 13 bases had no gene match. What was sequenced was PBMCs or a T cell subset sorted from them (not recorded which). The chain uses TRBV6-5 and TRBJ2-4; 7 nucleotides agree with TRBD1. This sequence originates from a young man who had mild COVID-19 (a few samples of this study predate the infection). Cell type and time point are not known. As DNA, the CDR3 is TGTGCCAGCCGCCAATCCGGGACAGTAAGCATTCAGTACTTC. Its translation is CASRQSGTVSIQYF.